Detailed here is one T cell receptor beta chain. TCRdb's copy holds only in-frame clones and misses some; the assay was immunoSEQ multiplex PCR. The table shows 650,000 to 800,000 clones, with 92% occurring only once. This entry comes from a study of shared clonotypes between healthy human individuals. The V gene lost 4 bases and the J gene lost 8 bases, with 12 bases spanning the gap. The V gene's germline CDR1 is SGHTS and CDR2 YDEGEE. The CDR3 is made up of 12 amino acids. CD45RO-negative, CCR7-selected cells formed the naive CD8 fraction, which excluded terminally differentiated effector memory CD45RA+ cells.

Sequencing was performed on naive CD8+ T cells sorted from blood. This TCR came from a man aged 25-45 years in good health. The V gene is TRBV5-8, the J gene TRBJ1-2, with D hard to call. The CDR3 coding sequence is TGTGCCAGCAGCCCCAAGTACAGAGGCTACACCTTC. This translates into CASSPKYRGYTF.